One sample yielded the 29 T cell receptor beta chains listed below, sequenced in a study of T-cell reconstitution after alpha-beta-depleted transplantation in children. Library preparation (for TCRbeta) was performed with unique molecular identifiers. TCRdb re-called the PCR reads with MiXCR, one entry per CDR3 protein. Of 600,000 to 700,000 distinct CDR3 sequences in the sample, around 16% were seen once. Sequenced here: PBMCs from the stem cell graft donor, sampled from the stem cell graft. All receptors come from a human donor who donated a stem cell graft to a child with acute myeloid leukemia.

This sequence joins TRBV7-2 and TRBJ1-4, with TRBD1 as a possible D gene (6 bases). V lost 4 bases and J lost 11, with 17 bases in between. The V gene's germline CDR1 is SGHTA and CDR2 FQGNSA. The length of the CDR3 is 14 residues. CDR3 nucleotides: TGTGCCAGCAGCTCAGCAACAGGGTTGGAGAAACTGTTTTTT. Amino acid sequence: CASSSATGLEKLFF.

This clonotype has a count of ten or more. This sequence joins TRBV20-1 and TRBJ2-1; 16 bases align to TRBD2. CDR3 length: 15 residues. J lost 7 bases, V lost 5 bases, and 5 bases had no gene match. Germline V gives CDR1 DFQATT, CDR2 SNEGSKA (reference sequence). This chain's CDR3 is CSAGPGLAGGNEQFF. The DNA of the CDR3 is TGCAGTGCTGGCCCGGGACTAGCGGGGGGGAATGAGCAGTTCTTC.

The table lists this clonotype with a few counts. The CDR3 protein is CASRPEEGKRNTEAFF. DNA of the CDR3: TGTGCCAGCAGACCGGAGGAGGGGAAGAGGAACACTGAAGCTTTCTTT. This chain uses TRBV28 with TRBJ1-1; TRBD1 might be the D (5 bases). CDR1 and CDR2 (germline): MDHEN, SYDVKM. V lost 6 bases and J 1 base, leaving 18 bases between the germline ends. There are 16 residues in the CDR3. The whole variable domain, remainder taken from reference TRBV28 and TRBJ1-1, is DVKVTQSSRYLVKRTGEKVFLECVQDMDHENMFWYRQDPGLGLRLIYFSYDVKMKEKGDIPEGYSVSREKKERFSLILESASTNQTSMYLCASRPEEGKRNTEAFFGQGTRLTVV.

This clonotype showed up just a few times. This CDR3 reads CASSSRQGATNEKLFF. The CDR3 DNA reads as TGTGCCAGCAGCTCTCGACAGGGGGCAACTAATGAAAAACTGTTTTTT. The rearrangement links TRBV7-9 to TRBJ1-4; TRBD1 matches at 9 bases. This CDR3 spans 16 amino acids. Germline assignment: CDR1 SEHNR and CDR2 FQNEAQ (reference sequence). J gave up 0 bases and V 4 bases, and 3 bases lay outside the gene matches.

At least ten counts were recorded for this clonotype. The V and J genes are TRBV4-3 and TRBJ2-5; TRBD2 matches at 9 bases. This CDR3 region has 16 residues. Germline values: CDR1 LGHNA, CDR2 YSLEER. V gave up 3 bases and J gave up 2 bases; unmatched junction bases: 7. This CDR3 is CASSHGGLAVQETQYF. The CDR3 DNA sequence: TGCGCCAGCAGCCACGGGGGACTAGCCGTTCAAGAGACCCAGTACTTC.

This clonotype occurred many times. The V call is TRBV5-6, the J call TRBJ2-1; D uncertain. CDR1 is SGHDT and CDR2 is YYEEEE in the germline V gene. This CDR3 spans 11 amino acids. Trimming removed 0 bases at V and 10 bases at J, with 5 bases between. CDR3 sequence: CASSLVKEQFF. The CDR3 DNA reads TGTGCCAGCAGCTTGGTAAAAGAGCAGTTCTTC.

Many counts were recorded for this clonotype. This chain links TRBV5-1 with TRBJ1-3; D might be TRBD1 (5 bases). The CDR3 runs to 16 residues. Germline V gene lookup returns CDR1 SGHRS and CDR2 YFSETQ. Between the trimmed V and J ends, which lost 4 bases and 0 bases, there was a span of 14 bases. The CDR3 loop reads CASSAGTATSGNTIYF. CDR3 coding DNA: TGCGCCAGCAGCGCCGGGACGGCTACCTCTGGAAACACCATATATTTT.

The chain recombines TRBV25-1 with TRBJ2-5; 10 bases agree with TRBD2. The germline V gene has CDR1 MGHDK and CDR2 SYGVNS. CDR3 length equals 16 residues. J was trimmed by 2 bases and V by 3 bases; bases with no gene match: 6. The CDR3 region is CASSDLIAGGQETQYF. The DNA for the CDR3 is TGTGCCAGCAGTGATCTTATAGCGGGGGGACAAGAGACCCAGTACTTC.

The chain couples TRBV6-4 to TRBJ2-3, with TRBD2 identical over 10 bases. This CDR3 has 15 amino acids. Per germline, CDR1 MRHNA and CDR2 SNTAGT. With 8 bases clipped from V and 3 bases from J, the junction kept 8 bases outside the gene matches. CDR3 DNA: TGTGCCAGCGGCCAAGCGGGGGGGCCTACAGATACGCAGTATTTT. It yields the protein CASGQAGGPTDTQYF.

The chain has TRBV7-2 and TRBJ2-5; D is undetermined. Trimming shortened V by 1 base and J by 0 bases, and 12 bases separated the two germline ends. Germline values: CDR1 SGHTA, CDR2 FQGNSA. This CDR3 is 16 amino acids long. The CDR3 loop is CASSLEPAGNQETQYF. For the CDR3, the DNA is TGTGCCAGCAGCTTAGAGCCAGCCGGTAACCAAGAGACCCAGTACTTC.

This clonotype showed up just a few times. V is TRBV7-2 and J is TRBJ2-3, with a possible D match to TRBD2 (6 bases). The CDR3 is 15 residues long. Trimming pared 5 bases from V and 4 bases from J, leaving 16 bases between. CDR1 is SGHTA and CDR2 is FQGNSA in the germline V gene. DNA for the CDR3: TGTGCCAGCAGCCCTAGACTAGTCGGGGCAGATACGCAGTATTTT. Translation gives CASSPRLVGADTQYF.

The rearrangement links TRBV30 to TRBJ2-1; 8 bases are shared with TRBD1. Germline V gene sequence: CDR1 GTSNPN, CDR2 SVGIG (reference sequence). V lost 6 bases to trimming and J lost 4 bases; unmatched junction nucleotides: 8. The CDR3 is 14 amino acids. The CDR3 sequence: CACPSGQEYNEQFF. The CDR3 coding sequence is TGTGCCTGCCCCTCGGGACAGGAATACAATGAGCAGTTCTTC.

This clonotype has at least ten counts. The chain is built from TRBV12-3 or TRBV12-4 and TRBJ2-7; tentatively, D is TRBD2 (5 bases). Trimming took 5 bases from V and 3 from J, leaving 14 bases between them. The CDR3 length is 14 residues. In nucleotides, the CDR3 is TGTGCCAGCAGTCCCGGAGGAGGTGGCTACGAGCAGTACTTC. Translation: CASSPGGGGYEQYF.

This clonotype has only a few counts. This chain joins TRBV5-7 and TRBJ1-3; 8 positions match TRBD1. TRBV5-7 is labeled an ORF, and its function is uncertain. This CDR3 is 17 amino acids long. Trimming removed 6 bases from V and 4 bases from J; junction bases left unmatched: 15. CDR3 amino acids: CASTLLTGTGVGNTIYF. DNA for the CDR3: TGTGCCAGCACCCTCCTGACCGGGACAGGCGTCGGAAACACCATATATTTT.

This clonotype was detected ten times or more. The J gene is TRBJ2-7, the V gene TRBV20-1; D might be TRBD1 (6 bases). Germline CDR1 DFQATT, CDR2 SNEGSKA (reference sequence). V was trimmed by 3 bases and J by 3 bases, leaving 12 bases between them. The CDR3 runs to 13 residues. As DNA, the CDR3 is TGCAGTGCTAGGACAGGAAGGGACTACGAGCAGTACTTC. Its translation is CSARTGRDYEQYF.

This clonotype occurred many times. The chain links TRBV20-1 to TRBJ2-7; 8 positions agree with TRBD2. The CDR3 runs to 14 residues. V lost 0 bases to trimming and J lost 1 base; unmatched junction nucleotides: 2. From germline, CDR1 is DFQATT and CDR2 SNEGSKA (reference sequence). CDR3 sequence: CSARDPGGSYEQYV. In DNA form, the CDR3 reads TGCAGTGCTAGAGATCCGGGAGGGTCCTACGAGCAGTACGTC.

This clonotype was found many times. The CDR3: CSARRGLAGSDGQFF. CDR3 sequence (DNA): TGCAGTGCTAGAAGGGGACTAGCGGGGTCCGACGGGCAGTTCTTC. The chain links TRBV20-1 to TRBJ2-1; the match to TRBD2 covers 13 bases. Trimming removed 2 bases from V and 12 bases from J; junction bases left unmatched: 10. CDR1 and CDR2 from the germline V gene are DFQATT and SNEGSKA (reference sequence). The CDR3 sequence is 15 residues long.

This clonotype was seen ten or more times. J is TRBJ1-1 and V is TRBV7-2; weak D call: TRBD1 (5 bases). This CDR3 is 16 amino acids long. V was clipped by 1 base and J by 0 bases, with 12 bases between them. Germline CDR1 is SGHTA and CDR2 is FQGNSA. CDR3 loop: CASSLDPLGLNTEAFF. CDR3 nucleotide sequence: TGTGCCAGCAGCTTAGACCCCCTGGGACTGAACACTGAAGCTTTCTTT.

This clonotype was seen repeatedly, ten times or more. This rearrangement joins TRBV12-3 or TRBV12-4 to TRBJ1-3; D gene uncertain. V shed 5 bases and J shed 7 bases, with 9 bases lying between them. The CDR3 spans 12 residues. This CDR3 reads CASSTEMNTIYF. CDR3 DNA: TGTGCCAGCAGTACCGAGATGAACACCATATATTTT.

A note on this clonotype: Since a much larger clone is just one base distant, this may be a read error. This chain joins TRBV10-3 and TRBJ1-5; D uncertain. Germline CDR1 and CDR2: ENHRY and SYGVKD. The CDR3 is 13 residues long. The ends were cut back, 3 bases at V and 6 bases at J, with 9 bases in the middle. DNA for the CDR3: TGTGCCATCAGTGAAGGAAGTGGTCAGCCCCAGCATTTT. This gives the protein CAISEGSGQPQHF.

This clonotype has a handful of counts. The rearrangement links TRBV7-6 to TRBJ2-1; 11 bases are a match to TRBD1. CDR1 and CDR2 (germline): SGHVS, FNYEAQ. With V trimmed by 5 bases and J by 6 bases, 9 bases remained unmatched. The length of the CDR3 is 16 residues. In nucleotides, the CDR3 is TGTGCCAGCAGCCTTAGGAACGGGACAGGGGGCAATGAGCAGTTCTTC. Translating it yields CASSLRNGTGGNEQFF.

In this sample, this clonotype turned up a few times. V is TRBV7-8 and J is TRBJ2-2; maybe TRBD2 (5 bases). The CDR3 length is 15 residues. V was cut by 2 bases and J by 5 bases, with 12 bases left in between. Per germline, CDR1 SGHVS and CDR2 FQNEAQ. The CDR3 spells CASSLLTGKTGELFF. DNA for the CDR3: TGTGCCAGCAGCTTATTGACCGGGAAAACCGGGGAGCTGTTTTTT.

This clonotype was counted between two and nine times. The CDR3 DNA reads TGTGCCAGCAGTTCCCTTGGCGGGGGCATAGTTACGCAGTATTTT. It is translated as CASSSLGGGIVTQYF. The V gene is TRBV12-3 or TRBV12-4, the J gene TRBJ2-3; D possibly corresponds to TRBD2 (7 bases). CDR3 length: 15 residues. Between the trimmed V and J ends, which lost 4 bases and 8 bases, there was a span of 19 bases.

The CDR3 here is CASSFLTGGNEKLFF. The CDR3 DNA is TGTGCCAGCAGCTTTTTGACAGGGGGTAATGAAAAACTGTTTTTT. The genes are TRBV7-8 and TRBJ1-4; 9 bases agree with TRBD1. J was trimmed by 4 bases and V by 3 bases; bases with no gene match: 3. Germline CDR1 and CDR2: SGHVS and FQNEAQ. There are 15 residues in the CDR3.

The table lists this clonotype with many counts. The J gene is TRBJ1-1, the V gene TRBV20-1, with D unclear. Looked up from germline, CDR1 is DFQATT and CDR2 is SNEGSKA (reference sequence). The CDR3 totals 13 residues. The V end lost 3 bases, the J end lost 6 bases, and 14 bases lay between the germline ends. CDR3 amino acids: CSASPSGRAEAFF. CDR3 nucleotide sequence: TGCAGTGCTAGCCCGTCCGGCCGGGCTGAAGCTTTCTTT.

The V call is TRBV7-8, the J call TRBJ2-5; 7 nucleotides match TRBD2. Germline loops: CDR1 SGHVS, CDR2 FQNEAQ. The CDR3 sequence is 15 residues long. J lost 0 bases, V lost 6 bases, and 7 bases had no gene match. CDR3 sequence: CASSTGGSHQETQYF. CDR3 nucleotides: TGTGCCAGCAGTACGGGGGGTAGCCACCAAGAGACCCAGTACTTC.

This clonotype has a count of ten or more. The CDR3 region is CASSPNRMFEQFF. The CDR3 DNA reads TGTGCCAGCAGCCCAAACCGTATGTTTGAGCAGTTCTTC. V gene TRBV7-2 combines with J gene TRBJ2-1; D is ambiguous. Deletions cut 5 bases from V and 9 bases from J, with 14 bases between. The CDR3 runs 13 residues. Germline CDR1 reads SGHTA; CDR2 reads FQGNSA.

The chain links TRBV28 to TRBJ2-7, with 8 bases aligning to TRBD1. The CDR3 is 15 residues long. V was pared by 6 bases and J by 3 bases, with 10 bases of the junction left unmatched. Germline V gives CDR1 MDHEN, CDR2 SYDVKM. DNA of the CDR3: TGTGCCAGCAGCTCCCTAACCGGGACAGGCTACGAGCAGTACGTC. Protein: CASSSLTGTGYEQYV.

This clonotype was seen at least ten times. CDR3 sequence reads: CSVGGTEQFF. The CDR3 DNA sequence: TGCAGCGTTGGAGGGACTGAGCAGTTCTTC. The genes are TRBV29-1 and TRBJ2-1; the D call may be TRBD1 or TRBD2 (5 bases each). CDR3 length: 10 amino acids. V was shortened by 4 bases and J by 9 bases, with 7 bases between the two germline ends. From germline, CDR1 is SQVTM and CDR2 ANQGSEA.